The clone carrying this T cell receptor (beta chain) came up a few times. What it binds is unknown. The sample is drawn from a study of beta chain features in type 1 diabetes. Findings of the study overall: A closer apparent resemblance between naive, central memory and Treg TCRB repertoires was seen in patients than in healthy donors.

Every isolated RNA sample was fully reverse transcribed, so sequencing captured expressed TCRB transcripts. Data came from immunoSEQ multiplex PCR; TCRdb stores just in-frame clones and leaves some out. Of 300,000 to 350,000 clones listed, around 19% are singletons. This TCR derives from a woman aged 18-29 years in good health. Sequencing used naive CD4+ T cells from blood.

CDR3 loop: CASSTLGRGTYNEQFF. CDR3 in DNA: TGTGCCAGCTCAACCTTGGGGCGGGGGACCTACAATGAGCAGTTCTTC. J is TRBJ2-1 and V is TRBV18; 7 positions agree with TRBD2. Germline CDR1 and CDR2: KGHSH and LQKENI. CDR3 length: 16 amino acids. The V segment lost 5 bases and the J segment 2 bases; nucleotides outside the gene matches: 9.